In its sample, the clone carrying this T cell receptor beta chain is medium-sized. TCRdb processed the reads anew with MiXCR; each CDR3 protein has one entry. Of thousands of distinct CDR3 sequences in the sample, about a sixth were seen once. The sample belongs to a study of liver allograft versus peripheral blood T cells. Across the whole study: T cell receptor repertoires in transplanted livers were compared with those in recipients' peripheral blood.

Germline V gives CDR1 LNHDA, CDR2 SQIVND (reference sequence). The CDR3 is 14 amino acids. Trimming pared 5 bases from V and 5 bases from J, leaving 15 bases between. The V and J genes are TRBV19 and TRBJ1-2; TRBD1 is a possible D gene (6 bases). This clonotype was sampled from a human patient who had a liver transplant. Among the T cells, some may be from the graft donor. The CDR3 DNA reads as TGTGCCAGTAGTCCTCCTGGACAGACATATGGCTACACCTTC. Translating it yields CASSPPGQTYGYTF. The full variable domain, rest sourced from reference TRBV19 and TRBJ1-2, is DGGITQSPKYLFRKEGQNVTLSCEQNLNHDAMYWYRQDPGQGLRLIYYSQIVNDFQKGDIAEGYSVSREKKESFPLTVTSAQKNPTAFYLCASSPPGQTYGYTFGSGTRLTVV.